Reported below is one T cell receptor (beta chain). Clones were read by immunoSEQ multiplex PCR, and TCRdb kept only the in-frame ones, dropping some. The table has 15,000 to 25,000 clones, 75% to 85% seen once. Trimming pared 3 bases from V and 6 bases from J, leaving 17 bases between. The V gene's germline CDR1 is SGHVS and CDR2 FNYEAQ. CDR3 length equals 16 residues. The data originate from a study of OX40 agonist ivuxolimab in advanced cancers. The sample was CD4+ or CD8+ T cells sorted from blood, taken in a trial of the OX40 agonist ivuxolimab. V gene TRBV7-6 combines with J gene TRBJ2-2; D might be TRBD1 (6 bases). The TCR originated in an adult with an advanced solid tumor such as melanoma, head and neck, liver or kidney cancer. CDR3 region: CASSFGFGGLAGELFF. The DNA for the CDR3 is TGTGCCAGCAGCTTCGGGTTTGGGGGCCTAGCCGGGGAGCTGTTTTTT.